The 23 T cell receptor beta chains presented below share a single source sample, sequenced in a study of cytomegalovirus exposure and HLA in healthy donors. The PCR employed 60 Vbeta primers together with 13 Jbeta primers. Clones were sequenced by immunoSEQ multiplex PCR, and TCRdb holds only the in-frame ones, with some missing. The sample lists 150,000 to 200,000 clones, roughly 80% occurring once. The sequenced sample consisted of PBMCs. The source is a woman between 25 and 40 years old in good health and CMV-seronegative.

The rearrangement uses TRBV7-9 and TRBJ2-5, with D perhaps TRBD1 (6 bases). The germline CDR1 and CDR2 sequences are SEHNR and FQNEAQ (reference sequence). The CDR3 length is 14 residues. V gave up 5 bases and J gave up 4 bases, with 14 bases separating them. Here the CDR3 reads CASSRPGQRETQYF. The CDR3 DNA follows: TGTGCCAGCAGCCGCCCCGGACAGCGAGAGACCCAGTACTTC.

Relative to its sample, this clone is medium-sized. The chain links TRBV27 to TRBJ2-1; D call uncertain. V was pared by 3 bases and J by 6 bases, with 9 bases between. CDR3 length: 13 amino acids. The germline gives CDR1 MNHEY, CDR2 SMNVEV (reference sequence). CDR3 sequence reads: CASSFGQVNEQFF. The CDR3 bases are TGTGCCAGCAGTTTTGGGCAGGTCAATGAGCAGTTCTTC.

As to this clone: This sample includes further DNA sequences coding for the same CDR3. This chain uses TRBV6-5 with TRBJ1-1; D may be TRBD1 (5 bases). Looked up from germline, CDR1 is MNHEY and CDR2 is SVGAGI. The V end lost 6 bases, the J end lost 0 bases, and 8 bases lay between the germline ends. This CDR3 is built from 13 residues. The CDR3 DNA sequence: TGTGCCAGCAGAACAGGCATGAACACTGAAGCTTTCTTT. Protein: CASRTGMNTEAFF.

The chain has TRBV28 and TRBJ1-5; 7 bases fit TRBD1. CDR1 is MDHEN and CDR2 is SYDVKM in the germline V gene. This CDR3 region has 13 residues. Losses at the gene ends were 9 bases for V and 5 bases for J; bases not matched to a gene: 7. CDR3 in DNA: TGTGCCAGTACCGACAGGGCTTATCAGCCCCAGCATTTT. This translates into CASTDRAYQPQHF.

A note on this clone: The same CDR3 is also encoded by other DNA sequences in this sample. Written as DNA, the CDR3 is TGTGCCAGCAGTCTTCTCCAGTCACCCCTCCACTTT. It is translated as CASSLLQSPLHF. The rearrangement links TRBV6-6 to TRBJ1-6; D is uncertain. The ends were cut back, 5 bases at V and 10 bases at J, with 9 bases in the middle. The CDR3 is made up of 12 amino acids. CDR1 is MNHNY, CDR2 SVGAGI, per germline (reference sequence).

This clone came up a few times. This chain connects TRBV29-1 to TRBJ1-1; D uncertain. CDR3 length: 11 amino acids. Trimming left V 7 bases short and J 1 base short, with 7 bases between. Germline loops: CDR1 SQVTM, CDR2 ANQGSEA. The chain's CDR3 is CSGRGNTEAFF. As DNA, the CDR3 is TGCAGCGGTCGAGGGAACACTGAAGCTTTCTTT.

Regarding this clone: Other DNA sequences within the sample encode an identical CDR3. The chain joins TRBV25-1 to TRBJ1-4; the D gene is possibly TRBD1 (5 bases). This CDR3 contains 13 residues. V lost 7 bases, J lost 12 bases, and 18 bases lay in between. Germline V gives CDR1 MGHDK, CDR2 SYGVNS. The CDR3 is CASTAGTGRELFF. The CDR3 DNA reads TGTGCCAGCACCGCCGGGACGGGGAGGGAACTGTTTTTT.

The CDR3 reads CASSLAQDGTEAFF. CDR3 sequence (DNA): TGTGCCAGCAGCTTAGCGCAGGATGGCACTGAAGCTTTCTTT. This rearrangement joins TRBV7-9 to TRBJ1-1; D not certain. The CDR3 sequence is 14 residues long. V lost 0 bases, J lost 4 bases, and 9 bases lay in between. Germline V gene data show CDR1 as SEHNR and CDR2 as FQNEAQ (reference sequence).

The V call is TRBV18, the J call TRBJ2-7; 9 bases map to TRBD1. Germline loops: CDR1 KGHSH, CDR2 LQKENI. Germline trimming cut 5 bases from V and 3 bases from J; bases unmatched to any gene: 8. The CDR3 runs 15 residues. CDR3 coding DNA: TGTGCCAGCTCAGCAATGGGACAGGGCTACTACGAGCAGTACTTC. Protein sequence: CASSAMGQGYYEQYF.

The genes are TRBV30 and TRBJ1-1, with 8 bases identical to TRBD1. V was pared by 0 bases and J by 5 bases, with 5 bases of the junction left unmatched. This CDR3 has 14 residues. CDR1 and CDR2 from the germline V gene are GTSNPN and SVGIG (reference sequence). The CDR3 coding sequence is TGTGCCTGGAGTGTGGGGACAGGATGGACTGAAGCTTTCTTT. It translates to CAWSVGTGWTEAFF.

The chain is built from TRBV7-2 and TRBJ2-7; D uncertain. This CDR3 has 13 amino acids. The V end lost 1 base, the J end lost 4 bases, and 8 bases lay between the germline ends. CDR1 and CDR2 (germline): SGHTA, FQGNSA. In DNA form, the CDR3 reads TGTGCCAGCAGCTTAGGGCCAATTTACGAGCAGTACTTC. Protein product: CASSLGPIYEQYF.

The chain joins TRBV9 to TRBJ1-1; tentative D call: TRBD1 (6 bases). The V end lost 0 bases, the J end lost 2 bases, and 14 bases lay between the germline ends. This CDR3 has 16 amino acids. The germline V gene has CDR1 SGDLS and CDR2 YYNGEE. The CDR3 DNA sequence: TGTGCCAGCAGCGTAGTCCCCGGGACAAGTAACACTGAAGCTTTCTTT. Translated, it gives CASSVVPGTSNTEAFF. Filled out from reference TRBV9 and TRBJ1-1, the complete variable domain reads DSGVTQTPKHLITATGQRVTLRCSPRSGDLSVYWYQQSLDQGLQFLIQYYNGEERAKGNILERFSAQQFPDLHSELNLSSLELGDSALYFCASSVVPGTSNTEAFFGQGTRLTVV.

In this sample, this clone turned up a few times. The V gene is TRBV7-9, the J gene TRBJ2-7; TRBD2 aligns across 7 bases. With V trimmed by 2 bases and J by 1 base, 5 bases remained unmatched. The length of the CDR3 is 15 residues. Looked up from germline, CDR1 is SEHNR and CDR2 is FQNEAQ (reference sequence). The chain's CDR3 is CASSLSGGRSYEQYF. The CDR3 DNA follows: TGTGCCAGCAGCTTATCCGGGGGGAGATCCTACGAGCAGTACTTC.

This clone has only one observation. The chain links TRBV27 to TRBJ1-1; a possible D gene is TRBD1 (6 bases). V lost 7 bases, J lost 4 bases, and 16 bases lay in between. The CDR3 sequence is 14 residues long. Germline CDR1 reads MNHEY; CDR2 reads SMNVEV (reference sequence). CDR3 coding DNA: TGTGCCAGCATCCCAAGGGGGAGCCCCACTGAAGCTTTCTTT. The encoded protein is CASIPRGSPTEAFF.

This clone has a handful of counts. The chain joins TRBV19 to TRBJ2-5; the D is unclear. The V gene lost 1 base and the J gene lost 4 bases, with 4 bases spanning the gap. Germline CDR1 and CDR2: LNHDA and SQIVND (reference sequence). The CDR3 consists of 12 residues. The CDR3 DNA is TGTGCCAGTAGTATAGCGGGAGAGACCCAGTACTTC. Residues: CASSIAGETQYF.

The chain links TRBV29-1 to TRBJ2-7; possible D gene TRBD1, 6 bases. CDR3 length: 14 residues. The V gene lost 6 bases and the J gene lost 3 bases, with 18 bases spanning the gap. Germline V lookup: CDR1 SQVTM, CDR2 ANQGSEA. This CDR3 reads CSVNRAGLDYEQYF. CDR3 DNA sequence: TGCAGCGTAAACAGGGCCGGGCTTGACTACGAGCAGTACTTC.

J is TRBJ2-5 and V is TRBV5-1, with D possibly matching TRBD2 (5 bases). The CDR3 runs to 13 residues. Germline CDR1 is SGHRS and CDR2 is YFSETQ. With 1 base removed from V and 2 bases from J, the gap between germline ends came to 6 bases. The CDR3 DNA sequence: TGCGCCAGCAGCTTGTGGGAGCAAGAGACCCAGTACTTC. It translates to CASSLWEQETQYF.

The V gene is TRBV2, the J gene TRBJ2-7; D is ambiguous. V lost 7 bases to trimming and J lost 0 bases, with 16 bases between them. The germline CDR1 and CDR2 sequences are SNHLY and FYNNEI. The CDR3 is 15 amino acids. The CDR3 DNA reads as TGTGCCAGCATCAGAACAGAGACCCTCTCCTACGAGCAGTACTTC. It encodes CASIRTETLSYEQYF.

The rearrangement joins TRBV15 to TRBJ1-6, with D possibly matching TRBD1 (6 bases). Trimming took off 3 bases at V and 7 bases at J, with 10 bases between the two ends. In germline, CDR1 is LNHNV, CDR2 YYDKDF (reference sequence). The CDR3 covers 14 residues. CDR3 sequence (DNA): TGTGCCACCAGCAGGAGGCAGGGGAATTCACCCCTCCACTTT. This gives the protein CATSRRQGNSPLHF.

This CDR3 is CSVEGDSLYEQYF. The CDR3 bases are TGCAGCGTTGAAGGGGACAGTCTATACGAGCAGTACTTC. The chain links TRBV29-1 to TRBJ2-7, with TRBD1 matching 7 bases. This CDR3 has 13 amino acids. The V and J ends lost 1 base and 4 bases, in that order; junction bases with no gene match: 4. The germline V gene encodes CDR1 SQVTM and CDR2 ANQGSEA.

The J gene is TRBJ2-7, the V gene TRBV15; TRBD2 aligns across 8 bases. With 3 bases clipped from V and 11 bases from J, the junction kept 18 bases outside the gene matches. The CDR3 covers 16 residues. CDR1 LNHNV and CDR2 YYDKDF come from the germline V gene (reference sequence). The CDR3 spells CATSRSGISGDGMEYF. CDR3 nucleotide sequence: TGTGCCACCAGCAGGTCCGGGATTAGCGGGGACGGGATGGAGTACTTC.

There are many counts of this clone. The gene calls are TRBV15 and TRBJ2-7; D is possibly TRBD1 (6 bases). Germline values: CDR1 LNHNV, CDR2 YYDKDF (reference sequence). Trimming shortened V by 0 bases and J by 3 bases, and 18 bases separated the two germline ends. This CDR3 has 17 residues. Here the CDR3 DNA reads TGTGCCACCAGCAGAGATGTGCAAACAGGGATTTTCTACGAGCAGTACTTC. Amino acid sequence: CATSRDVQTGIFYEQYF. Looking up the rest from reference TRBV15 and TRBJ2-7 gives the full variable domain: DAMVIQNPRYQVTQFGKPVTLSCSQTLNHNVMYWYQQKSSQAPKLLFHYYDKDFNNEADTPDNFQSRRPNTSFCFLDIRSPGLGDTAMYLCATSRDVQTGIFYEQYFGPGTRLTVT.

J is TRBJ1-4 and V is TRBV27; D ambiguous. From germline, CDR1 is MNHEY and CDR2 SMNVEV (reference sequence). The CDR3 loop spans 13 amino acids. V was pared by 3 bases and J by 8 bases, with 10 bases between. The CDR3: CASSFRGWEKLFF. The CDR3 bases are TGTGCCAGCAGTTTCCGAGGCTGGGAAAAACTGTTTTTT.